This TCR beta chain was identified in a study of shared clonotypes between healthy human individuals. Within Nashville, Tennessee resided all donors, each a Caucasian adult. Authors' processing steps: As immunoSEQ supplied junction-only sequences (without quality scores), filtering differed. The protocol was immunoSEQ multiplex PCR, while the TCRdb copy is restricted to in-frame clones and leaves out a portion. D and trimming were read from the DNA, whereas the V and J calls and clone size are those reported in that table. The sample shows roughly 2 million clones, 85% to 95% of them seen only once. V lost 1 base and J lost 7, with 10 bases in between. Germline V gene sequence: CDR1 SGHNT, CDR2 YYREEE (reference sequence). The CDR3 is 13 amino acids.

This chain links TRBV5-4 with TRBJ2-3; D unresolved. The sequencing sample was made of naive CD4+ T cells sorted from blood. The subset here: CD45RA+ positively selected. The clonotype comes from a man aged 18 to 35 in good health. CDR3 in DNA: TGTGCCAGCAGCTTGTCCTCCATCAATACGCAGTATTTT. Protein product: CASSLSSINTQYF.